Following are 32 T cell receptor beta chains from one sample sequenced in a study of identical twins. TCRdb reprocessed the 5' RACE reads via MiXCR and lists one record per CDR3 protein. The table shows approximately 700,000 distinct CDR3 sequences, with 6.1% occurring only once. The source material was naive T cells sorted from blood. These receptor sequences come from a man younger than 35 in good health.

In this sample, this clonotype turned up many times. V and J are TRBV28 and TRBJ1-1, with D unclear. Germline V gene sequence: CDR1 MDHEN, CDR2 SYDVKM. Trimming shortened V by 5 bases and J by 0 bases, and 13 bases separated the two germline ends. This CDR3 comprises 15 residues. This chain's CDR3 is CASSGGSTMNTEAFF. The CDR3 coding sequence is TGTGCCAGCAGTGGCGGTTCTACCATGAACACTGAAGCTTTCTTT.

This clonotype has ten or more counts. This chain joins TRBV20-1 and TRBJ2-3; 9 bases are shared with TRBD2. The CDR3 loop spans 14 amino acids. The J segment lost 5 bases and the V segment lost 1 base, leaving 4 bases of the junction unmatched. Germline V CDR1 and CDR2: DFQATT, SNEGSKA (reference sequence). DNA of the CDR3: TGCAGTGCTAGAGTAGCGGGAGTTGTAGATACGCAGTATTTT. Residues: CSARVAGVVDTQYF.

This clonotype was seen many times. This rearrangement joins TRBV5-1 to TRBJ2-5, with D perhaps TRBD1 (5 bases). The CDR3 spans 16 residues. Germline lookup yields CDR1 SGHRS and CDR2 YFSETQ. V was clipped by 4 bases and J by 5 bases, with 21 bases between them. The CDR3 spells CASSLYPAGSVETQYF. CDR3 DNA sequence: TGCGCCAGCAGCCTCTATCCCGCAGGGTCCGTTGAGACCCAGTACTTC.

This clonotype came up many times. V and J are TRBV9 and TRBJ1-6, with D perhaps matching TRBD1 (5 bases). V lost 0 bases, J lost 6 bases, and 13 bases lay in between. There are 16 residues in the CDR3. CDR1 SGDLS and CDR2 YYNGEE come from the germline V gene. The CDR3 region is CASSVGLDTGNSPLHF. The CDR3 DNA reads TGTGCCAGCAGCGTAGGGCTGGACACGGGTAATTCACCCCTCCACTTT. Together with reference TRBV9 and TRBJ1-6, the CDR3 gives the full variable domain: DSGVTQTPKHLITATGQRVTLRCSPRSGDLSVYWYQQSLDQGLQFLIQYYNGEERAKGNILERFSAQQFPDLHSELNLSSLELGDSALYFCASSVGLDTGNSPLHFGNGTRLTVT.

This clonotype has a count of ten or more. This rearrangement joins TRBV10-3 to TRBJ2-1; TRBD2 is a possible D gene (6 bases). V was shortened by 6 bases and J by 13 bases, with 19 bases between the two germline ends. The V gene's germline CDR1 is ENHRY and CDR2 SYGVKD. This CDR3 contains 13 residues. The CDR3 nucleotides are TGTGCCATCAGCACTAGCTCTTCCAGAAACCAGTTCTTC. This gives the protein CAISTSSSRNQFF.

J is TRBJ1-3 and V is TRBV20-1; TRBD1 might be the D (5 bases). Trimming cost V 5 bases and J 5 bases, with 7 bases left between them. There are 11 residues in the CDR3. The germline CDR1 and CDR2 sequences are DFQATT and SNEGSKA (reference sequence). This CDR3 is CSASGRNTIYF. In DNA form, the CDR3 reads TGCAGTGCTTCGGGACGAAACACCATATATTTT.

This clonotype was found a few times. V and J are TRBV20-1 and TRBJ2-3; D remains unclear. V was pared by 3 bases and J by 3 bases, with 10 bases between. Germline loops: CDR1 DFQATT, CDR2 SNEGSKA (reference sequence). This CDR3 spans 13 amino acids. The DNA for the CDR3 is TGCAGTGCTAGTATCAGCAAAACAGATACGCAGTATTTT. Translating it yields CSASISKTDTQYF.

This clonotype has at least ten counts. This chain links TRBV5-1 with TRBJ1-2; possibly TRBD1 for D (5 bases). CDR3 size: 14 residues. CDR1 SGHRS and CDR2 YFSETQ come from the germline V gene. V lost 5 bases to trimming and J lost 7 bases, with 18 bases between them. The CDR3 sequence: CASSHGTAAGGYTF. The CDR3 DNA reads TGCGCCAGCAGTCACGGGACCGCGGCTGGTGGCTACACCTTC.

This rearrangement joins TRBV6-5 to TRBJ1-2; tentative D call: TRBD1 (6 bases). The germline CDR1 and CDR2 sequences are MNHEY and SVGAGI. The CDR3 contains 16 residues. The germline V and J ends were trimmed by 2 bases and 0 bases, with 13 bases remaining between them. In nucleotides, the CDR3 is TGTGCCAGCAGTTACACCCGGACAGCAGCTAACTATGGCTACACCTTC. Translated, it gives CASSYTRTAANYGYTF.

Many counts were recorded for this clonotype. The chain couples TRBV29-1 to TRBJ1-5, with D tentatively TRBD1 (6 bases). V lost 3 bases and J 4 bases, leaving 13 bases between the germline ends. The CDR3 contains 14 residues. In germline, CDR1 is SQVTM, CDR2 ANQGSEA. CDR3 protein: CSVDTGKANQPQHF. The CDR3 DNA is TGCAGCGTTGATACAGGGAAAGCGAATCAGCCCCAGCATTTT.

This clonotype has ten or more counts. The chain employs TRBV15 and TRBJ2-7; no clear D gene. In germline, CDR1 is LNHNV, CDR2 YYDKDF (reference sequence). V lost 4 bases to trimming and J lost 4 bases, with 11 bases between them. This CDR3 has 13 amino acids. The CDR3 DNA reads as TGTGCCACCAGCACCGATCTCGAATACGAGCAGTACTTC. Translating it yields CATSTDLEYEQYF.

This clonotype was counted at least ten times. The chain joins TRBV7-9 to TRBJ2-5; D is perhaps TRBD1 (5 bases). Trimming shortened V by 3 bases and J by 3 bases, and 17 bases separated the two germline ends. Germline V gives CDR1 SEHNR, CDR2 FQNEAQ (reference sequence). The CDR3 consists of 16 residues. The chain's CDR3 is CASSFPRDRPEETQYF. CDR3 DNA sequence: TGTGCCAGCAGCTTTCCCAGGGATCGCCCAGAAGAGACCCAGTACTTC. The entire variable domain, with the rest obtained from reference TRBV7-9 and TRBJ2-5, is as follows: DTGVSQNPRHKITKRGQNVTFRCDPISEHNRLYWYRQTLGQGPEFLTYFQNEAQLEKSRLLSDRFSAERPKGSFSTLEIQRTEQGDSAMYLCASSFPRDRPEETQYFGPGTRLLVL.

This clonotype was counted many times. The genes are TRBV9 and TRBJ2-5; unclear D gene. V lost 4 bases, J lost 5 bases, and 6 bases lay in between. The germline V gene encodes CDR1 SGDLS and CDR2 YYNGEE. The length of the CDR3 is 11 residues. The CDR3 region is CASSTEETQYF. CDR3 nucleotides: TGTGCCAGCAGCACCGAGGAGACCCAGTACTTC.

This clonotype was seen a few times. The rearrangement joins TRBV5-1 to TRBJ2-1; 12 bases match TRBD1. This CDR3 is 16 amino acids long. Germline CDR1 SGHRS, CDR2 YFSETQ. J gave up 6 bases and V 4 bases, and 8 bases lay outside the gene matches. CDR3 coding DNA: TGCGCCAGCAGCCGGGGGACAGGGGGCCCCCTCAATGAGCAGTTCTTC. This sequence encodes CASSRGTGGPLNEQFF.

This clonotype was recorded a few times. The V call is TRBV3-1, the J call TRBJ2-3, with 9 bases matching TRBD2. The V gene end was trimmed by 4 bases and the J gene end by 5 bases; junction bases not matched to a gene: 10. The CDR3 contains 16 residues. Germline assignment: CDR1 LGHDT and CDR2 YNNKEL (reference sequence). The CDR3 nucleotides are TGTGCCAGCAGCCCAGAACGCGGGAGGGCCGAAGATACGCAGTATTTT. Amino acid sequence: CASSPERGRAEDTQYF.

This clonotype occurred a few times. This chain uses TRBV27 with TRBJ2-3; 9 positions match TRBD1. The CDR3 sequence is 17 residues long. Germline V gives CDR1 MNHEY, CDR2 SMNVEV (reference sequence). Trimming removed 6 bases from V and 3 bases from J; junction bases left unmatched: 13. In DNA, the CDR3 is TGTGCCAGCAGACCGGTTCGAGGGACAGGGATTACAGATACGCAGTATTTT. Encoded protein: CASRPVRGTGITDTQYF.

The genes are TRBV20-1 and TRBJ2-1; TRBD2 might be the D (6 bases). There are 14 residues in the CDR3. Germline CDR1 is DFQATT and CDR2 is SNEGSKA (reference sequence). With 3 bases removed from V and 6 bases from J, the gap between germline ends came to 15 bases. Here the CDR3 reads CSASSGRKTNEQFF. CDR3 in DNA: TGCAGTGCTAGTAGCGGAAGAAAAACCAATGAGCAGTTCTTC.

This clonotype was found a few times. The chain combines TRBV11-2 with TRBJ1-2; D remains ambiguous. CDR1 and CDR2 from the germline V gene are SGHAT and FQNNGV. The CDR3 is 13 residues long. V was clipped by 1 base and J by 8 bases, with 11 bases between them. CDR3 region: CASSLGGVRGYTF. DNA for the CDR3: TGTGCCAGCAGCTTAGGCGGGGTACGCGGCTACACCTTC.

The table lists this clonotype with many counts. The chain recombines TRBV29-1 with TRBJ2-5, with 10 bases identical to TRBD2. CDR1 and CDR2 from the germline V gene are SQVTM and ANQGSEA. CDR3 length: 14 amino acids. This CDR3 is CTGASGGRRETQYF. The CDR3 nucleotides read TGCACCGGGGCTAGCGGGGGACGAAGAGAGACCCAGTACTTC. Using reference TRBV29-1 and TRBJ2-5 for the parts outside the CDR3, the full variable domain is SAVISQKPSRDICQRGTSLTIQCQVDSQVTMMFWYRQQPGQSLTLIATANQGSEATYESGFVIDKFPISRPNLTFSTLTVSNMSPEDSSIYLCTGASGGRRETQYFGPGTRLLVL.

There are many counts of this clonotype. The chain employs TRBV6-4 and TRBJ1-1, with D unclear. V was clipped by 6 bases and J by 1 base, with 12 bases between them. The germline V gene has CDR1 MRHNA and CDR2 SNTAGT. The CDR3 runs 14 residues. CDR3: CASSRTGKNTEAFF. CDR3 in DNA: TGTGCCAGCAGCAGGACGGGGAAGAACACTGAAGCTTTCTTT.

This clonotype was seen a few times. The J gene is TRBJ2-7, the V gene TRBV2; D gene unclear. The germline V and J ends were trimmed by 6 bases and 6 bases, with 12 bases remaining between them. CDR1 and CDR2 (germline): SNHLY, FYNNEI. The CDR3 contains 12 residues. CDR3 loop: CASRPGRGEQYV. CDR3 bases: TGTGCCAGCAGGCCCGGGCGTGGCGAGCAGTACGTC.

Many counts were recorded for this clonotype. The chain combines TRBV9 with TRBJ2-1; D gene ambiguous. The germline V gene has CDR1 SGDLS and CDR2 YYNGEE. This CDR3 region has 15 residues. V was shortened by 3 bases and J by 8 bases, with 18 bases between the two germline ends. The CDR3 loop is CASSAQLESLDEQFF. As DNA, the CDR3 is TGTGCCAGCAGCGCCCAGCTAGAGTCCCTTGATGAGCAGTTCTTC.

This clonotype was seen at least ten times. The rearrangement uses TRBV5-1 and TRBJ2-7; D may be TRBD1 (5 bases). Trimming shortened V by 5 bases and J by 4 bases, and 10 bases separated the two germline ends. The CDR3 extends over 12 amino acids. Germline V CDR1 and CDR2: SGHRS, YFSETQ. Here the CDR3 reads CASRDDSYEQYF. In DNA, the CDR3 is TGCGCCAGCAGGGATGACAGTTACGAGCAGTACTTC. Supplemented by reference TRBV5-1 and TRBJ2-7, the full variable domain reads KAGVTQTPRYLIKTRGQQVTLSCSPISGHRSVSWYQQTPGQGLQFLFEYFSETQRNKGNFPGRFSGRQFSNSRSEMNVSTLELGDSALYLCASRDDSYEQYFGPGTRLTVT.

This clonotype was detected only a few times. This sequence joins TRBV6-5 and TRBJ1-1; possible D gene TRBD1, 5 bases. This CDR3 is built from 15 residues. V shed 1 base and J shed 1 base, with 10 bases lying between them. Germline V CDR1 and CDR2: MNHEY, SVGAGI. CDR3 loop: CASSYWDGTNTEAFF. In DNA, the CDR3 is TGTGCCAGCAGTTACTGGGACGGGACGAACACTGAAGCTTTCTTT.

This clonotype was observed a handful of times. J is TRBJ2-6 and V is TRBV7-9; D gene uncertain. The CDR3 sequence is 15 residues long. Trimming pared 1 base from V and 3 bases from J, leaving 7 bases between. The germline gives CDR1 SEHNR, CDR2 FQNEAQ (reference sequence). Here the CDR3 reads CASSLGDRGANVLTF. The CDR3 nucleotides are TGTGCCAGCAGCTTAGGGGATCGTGGGGCCAACGTCCTGACTTTC. Full variable domain (outside the CDR3, taken from reference TRBV7-9 and TRBJ2-6): DTGVSQNPRHKITKRGQNVTFRCDPISEHNRLYWYRQTLGQGPEFLTYFQNEAQLEKSRLLSDRFSAERPKGSFSTLEIQRTEQGDSAMYLCASSLGDRGANVLTFGAGSRLTVL.

This clonotype was seen repeatedly, ten times or more. This sequence joins TRBV5-5 and TRBJ2-2; 7 nucleotides line up with TRBD1. Losses at the gene ends were 4 bases for V and 0 bases for J; bases not matched to a gene: 9. This CDR3 comprises 17 residues. The V gene's germline CDR1 is SGHKS and CDR2 YYEKEE (reference sequence). Written as DNA, the CDR3 is TGTGCCAGCAGCGCGCAACCGGGACAGTCGAACACCGGGGAGCTGTTTTTT. It is translated as CASSAQPGQSNTGELFF.

This clonotype was observed at least ten times. The V gene is TRBV6-1, the J gene TRBJ2-1; the match to TRBD2 covers 9 bases. Germline-derived CDR1 and CDR2 are MNHNS and SASEGT. V gave up 7 bases and J gave up 2 bases; unmatched junction bases: 6. The length of the CDR3 is 15 residues. The DNA of the CDR3 is TGTGCCAGCACTCATACTAGCGGGCCCTACAATGAGCAGTTCTTC. As protein: CASTHTSGPYNEQFF.

CDR3: CASNTQGAFSGNTIYF. The CDR3 coding sequence is TGTGCCAGCAATACTCAGGGGGCTTTTTCTGGAAACACCATATATTTT. This chain links TRBV12-3 or TRBV12-4 with TRBJ1-3; 8 bases map to TRBD1. V lost 7 bases to trimming and J lost 1 base; unmatched junction nucleotides: 9. This CDR3 region has 16 residues.

This clonotype was counted ten times or more. This sequence joins TRBV12-3 or TRBV12-4 and TRBJ1-1, with D unclear. There are 13 residues in the CDR3. Trimming pared 3 bases from V and 2 bases from J, leaving 7 bases between. The CDR3 DNA is TGTGCCAGCAGTTTCACGGCTAACACTGAAGCTTTCTTT. Protein sequence: CASSFTANTEAFF.

Comment on this clonotype: This may stem from a read error, because a much larger clone lies one nucleotide away. DNA for the CDR3: TGCGCCAGCAGCCTAGGGGGTCAGGGAGGTCCTGAGCAGGTCTTC. Its translation: CASSLGGQGGPEQVF. The chain has TRBV4-3 and TRBJ2-1; D may be TRBD1 or TRBD2 (6 bases each). CDR3 length: 15 residues. The V gene's germline CDR1 is LGHNA and CDR2 YSLEER.

Many counts were recorded for this clonotype. This chain joins TRBV6-1 and TRBJ1-2, with TRBD1 identical over 8 bases. Germline-derived CDR1 and CDR2 are MNHNS and SASEGT. The CDR3 covers 16 residues. Trimming cost V 7 bases and J 4 bases; bases outside gene matches: 14. For the CDR3, the DNA is TGTGCCAGCACCCCGGGACAGGCCCCCACCTTCTATGGCTACACCTTC. Translating gives CASTPGQAPTFYGYTF.

This clonotype was observed a few times. The CDR3 spells CASIAGGAGELFF. The DNA of the CDR3 is TGTGCCAGCATCGCCGGAGGGGCCGGGGAGCTGTTTTTT. This sequence joins TRBV6-2 or TRBV6-3 and TRBJ2-2, with a tentative D call TRBD2 (6 bases). The V gene's germline CDR1 is MNHEY and CDR2 SVGEGT. V lost 7 bases to trimming and J lost 6 bases, with 12 bases between them. The CDR3 has 13 residues.